This TCR beta chain was identified in a study of CD8 T cells in Susac syndrome. The wider study: When blood was drawn, the patients with Susac syndrome were therapy-naive, on corticosteroids, or on intravenous immunoglobulin alone.

An amount of RNA that ranged from roughly 0.45 to 1 ug was reverse transcribed with random hexamers. The immunoSEQ assay covered 54 Vbeta and 13 Jbeta segments for CDR3. TCRdb called the immunoSEQ multiplex PCR reads again in MiXCR, with one record for every CDR3 protein. The sample includes about 90,000 distinct CDR3 sequences, about 96% of them seen just once. As regards this clonotype: As yet, its antigen is unknown.

TCR beta sequences were obtained from blood CD8+ and CD4+ T cells. Study-level points and caveats: It was acknowledged by the study that relatively few individuals were included in its TCR sequencing and HLA analysis.

The sequence derives from a human donor with Susac syndrome. The sequenced material came from CD8+ T cells from PBMCs.

The CDR3 here is CASSPDSFQETQYF. CDR3 DNA: TGTGCCAGCAGCCCAGACAGTTTCCAAGAGACCCAGTACTTC. The rearrangement uses TRBV7-9 and TRBJ2-5; possible D gene TRBD1, 5 bases. The CDR3 sequence is 14 residues long. Between the trimmed V and J ends, which lost 5 bases and 1 base, there was a span of 11 bases. CDR1 and CDR2 (germline): SEHNR, FQNEAQ (reference sequence).